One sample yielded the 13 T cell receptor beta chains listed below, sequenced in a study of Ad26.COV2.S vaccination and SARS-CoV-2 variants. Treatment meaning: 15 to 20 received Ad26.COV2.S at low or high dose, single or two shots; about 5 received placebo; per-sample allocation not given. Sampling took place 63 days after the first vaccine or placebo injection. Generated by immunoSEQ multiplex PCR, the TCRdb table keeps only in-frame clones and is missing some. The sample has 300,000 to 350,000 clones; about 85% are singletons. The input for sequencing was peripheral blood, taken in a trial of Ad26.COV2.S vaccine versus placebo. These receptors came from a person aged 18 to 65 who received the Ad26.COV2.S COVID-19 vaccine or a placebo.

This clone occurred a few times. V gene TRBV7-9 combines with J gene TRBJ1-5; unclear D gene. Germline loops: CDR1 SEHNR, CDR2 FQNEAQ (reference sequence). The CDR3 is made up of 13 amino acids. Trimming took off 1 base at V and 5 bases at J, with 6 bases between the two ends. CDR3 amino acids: CASSLGEDQPQHF. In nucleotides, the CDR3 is TGTGCCAGCAGCTTAGGGGAGGATCAGCCCCAGCATTTT.

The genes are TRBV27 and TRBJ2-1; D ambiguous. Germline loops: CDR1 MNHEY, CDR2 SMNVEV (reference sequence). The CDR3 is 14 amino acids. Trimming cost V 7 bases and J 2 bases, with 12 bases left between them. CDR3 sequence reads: CASNKQFAYNEQFF. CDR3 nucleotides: TGTGCCAGCAATAAACAGTTCGCCTACAATGAGCAGTTCTTC.

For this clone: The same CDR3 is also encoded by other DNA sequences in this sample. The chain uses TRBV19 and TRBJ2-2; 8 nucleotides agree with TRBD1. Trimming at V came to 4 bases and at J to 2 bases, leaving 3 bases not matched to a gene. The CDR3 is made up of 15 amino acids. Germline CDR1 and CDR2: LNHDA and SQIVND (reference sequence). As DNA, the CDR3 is TGTGCCAGTAGTACAGGGACAGGAAACACCGGGGAGCTGTTTTTT. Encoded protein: CASSTGTGNTGELFF.

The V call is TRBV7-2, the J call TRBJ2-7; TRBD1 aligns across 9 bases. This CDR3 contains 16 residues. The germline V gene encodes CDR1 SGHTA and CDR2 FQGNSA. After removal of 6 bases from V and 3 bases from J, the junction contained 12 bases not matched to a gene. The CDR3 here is CASRARGTGSLYEQYF. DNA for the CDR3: TGTGCCAGCAGAGCAAGGGGGACAGGGAGCCTCTACGAGCAGTACTTC.

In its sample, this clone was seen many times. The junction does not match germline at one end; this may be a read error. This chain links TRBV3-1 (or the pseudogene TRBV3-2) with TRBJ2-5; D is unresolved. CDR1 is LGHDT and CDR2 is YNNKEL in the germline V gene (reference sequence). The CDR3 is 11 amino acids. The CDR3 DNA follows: TGTGCCAGCAGCCAAGGAGAGTCCCAGTACTTC. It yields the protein CASSQGESQYF.

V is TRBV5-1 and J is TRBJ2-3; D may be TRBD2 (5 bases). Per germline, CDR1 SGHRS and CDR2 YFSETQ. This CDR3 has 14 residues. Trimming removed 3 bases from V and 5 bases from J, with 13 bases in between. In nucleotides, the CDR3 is TGCGCCAGCAGCTCACAACAACGGGGAGATACGCAGTATTTT. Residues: CASSSQQRGDTQYF.

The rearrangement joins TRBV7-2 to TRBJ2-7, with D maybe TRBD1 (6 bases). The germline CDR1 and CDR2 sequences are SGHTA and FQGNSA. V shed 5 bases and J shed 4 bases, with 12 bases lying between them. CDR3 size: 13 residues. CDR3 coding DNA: TGTGCCAGCAGCGTTCAACAGGGTTACGAGCAGTACTTC. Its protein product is CASSVQQGYEQYF. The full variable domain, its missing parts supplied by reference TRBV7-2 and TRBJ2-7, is GAGVSQSPSNKVTEKGKDVELRCDPISGHTALYWYRQSLGQGLEFLIYFQGNSAPDKSGLPSDRFSAERTGGSVSTLTIQRTQQEDSAVYLCASSVQQGYEQYFGPGTRLTVT.

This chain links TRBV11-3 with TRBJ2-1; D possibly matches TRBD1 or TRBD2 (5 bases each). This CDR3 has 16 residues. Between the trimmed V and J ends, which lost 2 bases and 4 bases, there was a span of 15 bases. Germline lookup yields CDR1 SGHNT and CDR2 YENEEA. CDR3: CASSLLGDGLYNEQFF. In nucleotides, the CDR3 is TGTGCCAGCAGCTTATTGGGGGACGGCCTATACAATGAGCAGTTCTTC.

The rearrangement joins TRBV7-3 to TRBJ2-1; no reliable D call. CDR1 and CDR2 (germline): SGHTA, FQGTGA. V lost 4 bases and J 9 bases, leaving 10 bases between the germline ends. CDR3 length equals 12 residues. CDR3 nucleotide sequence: TGTGCCAGCAGCTCACAAGGATTTGAGCAGTTCTTC. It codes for CASSSQGFEQFF.

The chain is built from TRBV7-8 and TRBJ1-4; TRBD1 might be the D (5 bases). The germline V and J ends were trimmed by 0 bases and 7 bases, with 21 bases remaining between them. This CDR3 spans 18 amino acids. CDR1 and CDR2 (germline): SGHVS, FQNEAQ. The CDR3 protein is CASSLAGGFSTGGEKLFF. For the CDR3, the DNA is TGTGCCAGCAGCTTAGCCGGGGGTTTTTCGACCGGGGGTGAAAAACTGTTTTTT.

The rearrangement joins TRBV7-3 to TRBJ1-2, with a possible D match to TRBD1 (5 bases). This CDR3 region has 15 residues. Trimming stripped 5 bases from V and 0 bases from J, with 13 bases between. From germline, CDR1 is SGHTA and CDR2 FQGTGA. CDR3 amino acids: CASSRGTAANYGYTF. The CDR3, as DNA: TGTGCCAGCAGCCGGGGGACTGCAGCTAACTATGGCTACACCTTC.

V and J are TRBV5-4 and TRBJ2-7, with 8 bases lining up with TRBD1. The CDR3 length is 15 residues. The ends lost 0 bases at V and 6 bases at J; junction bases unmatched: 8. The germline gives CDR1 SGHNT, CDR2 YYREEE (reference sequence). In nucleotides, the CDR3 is TGTGCCAGCAGCTTGGCGCAGGGGGCCCTTGTCGAGCAGTACTTC. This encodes CASSLAQGALVEQYF.

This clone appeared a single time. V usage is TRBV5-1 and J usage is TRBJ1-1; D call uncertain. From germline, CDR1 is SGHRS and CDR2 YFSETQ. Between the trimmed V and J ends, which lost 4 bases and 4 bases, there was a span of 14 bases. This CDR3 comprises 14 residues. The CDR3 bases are TGCGCCAGCAGCCTGGTCGGGGAATTCACTGAAGCTTTCTTT. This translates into CASSLVGEFTEAFF.